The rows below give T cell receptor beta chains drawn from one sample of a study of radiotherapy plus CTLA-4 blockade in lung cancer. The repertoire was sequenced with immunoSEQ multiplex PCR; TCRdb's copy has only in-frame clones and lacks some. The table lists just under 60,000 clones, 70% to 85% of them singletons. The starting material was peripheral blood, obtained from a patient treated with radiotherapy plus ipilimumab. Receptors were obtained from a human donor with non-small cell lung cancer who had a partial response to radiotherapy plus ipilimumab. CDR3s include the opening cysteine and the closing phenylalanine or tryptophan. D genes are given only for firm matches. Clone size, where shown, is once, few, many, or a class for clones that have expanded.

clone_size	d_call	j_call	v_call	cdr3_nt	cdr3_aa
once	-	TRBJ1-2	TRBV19	TGTGCCAGTAGTATAGATAAGGACAGCCTTCTTGGCTACACCTTC	CASSIDKDSLLGYTF
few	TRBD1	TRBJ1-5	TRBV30	TGTGCCTGGAGAGGACAGGGGAATCAGCCCCAGCATTTT	CAWRGQGNQPQHF
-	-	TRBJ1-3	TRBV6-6	TGTGCCAGCAGTTACTCGGCCCAACTAGGAAACACCATATATTTT	CASSYSAQLGNTIYF
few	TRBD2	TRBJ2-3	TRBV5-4	TGTGCCAGCAGCAGGACTAGCGGGGCAGATACGCAGTATTTT	CASSRTSGADTQYF
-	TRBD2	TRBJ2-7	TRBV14	TGTGCCAGCAGCCTACTAGCGGGGGGCATCCACCCCGACGAGCAGTACTTC	CASSLLAGGIHPDEQYF
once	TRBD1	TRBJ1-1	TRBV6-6	TGTGCCAGCAGGTTTCGGGACAGGGCGTGGAACACTGAAGCTTTCTTT	CASRFRDRAWNTEAFF
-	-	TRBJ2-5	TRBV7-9	TGTGCCAGCAGCTTAGCCGGAGGGGGCCGCATCCAAGAGACCCAGTACTTC	CASSLAGGGRIQETQYF
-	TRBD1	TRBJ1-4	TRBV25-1	TGTGCCAGCAGTGATGGAGGGGGCTCTCGTAATTTTTTT	CASSDGGGSRNFF
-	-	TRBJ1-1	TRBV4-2	TGTGCCAGCAGCCAAGCTGGCGGGAGGAACACTGAAGCTTTCTTT	CASSQAGGRNTEAFF
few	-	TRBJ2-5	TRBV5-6	TGTGCCAGCAGCTTGGACAGTTATCAGACCCAGTACTTC	CASSLDSYQTQYF
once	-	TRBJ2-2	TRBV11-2	TGTGCCAGCAGGGCGATAGTAAACAGCGGCACCGGGGAGCTGTTTTTT	CASRAIVNSGTGELFF
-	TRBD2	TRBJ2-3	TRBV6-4	TGTGCCAGCAGTGACTCTCCGGGGGGGCCCCCAGATACGCAGTATTTT	CASSDSPGGPPDTQYF
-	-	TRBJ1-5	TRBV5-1	TGCGCCAGCAGCTTGGAAGGAGGCAATCAGCCCCAGCATTTT	CASSLEGGNQPQHF
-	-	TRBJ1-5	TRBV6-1	TGTGCCAGCAGTAGGGGGAATCAGCCCCAGCATTTT	CASSRGNQPQHF
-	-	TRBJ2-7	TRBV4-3	TGCGCCAGCAGCCCCTACGCAGGGAACTACGAGCAGTACTTC	CASSPYAGNYEQYF
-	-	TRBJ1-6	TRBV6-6	TGTGCCAGCAGTTATCCCCAACAGAGTTTATCCCTCCACTTT	CASSYPQQSLSLHF
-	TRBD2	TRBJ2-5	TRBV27	TGTGCCAGCAGTTTAGGCGGGAGGATAGAGACCCAGTACTTC	CASSLGGRIETQYF
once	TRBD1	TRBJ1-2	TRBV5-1	TGCGCCAGCAGCCAGGGACAGAACTATGGCTACACCTTC	CASSQGQNYGYTF
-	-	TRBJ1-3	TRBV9	TGTGCCAGCAGCGTAGTCGGTGGAAACACCATATATTTT	CASSVVGGNTIYF
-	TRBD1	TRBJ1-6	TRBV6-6	TGTGCCAGCAGGGCTGACAGGGGCGTTAATTCACCCCTCCACTTT	CASRADRGVNSPLHF
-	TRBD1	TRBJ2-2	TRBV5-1	TGCGCCAGCAGCTTGGATGGGACAGGGACCGGGGAGCTGTTTTTT	CASSLDGTGTGELFF
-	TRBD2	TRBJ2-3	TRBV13	TGTGCCAGCAGCCAATTCGGGGGGGCCGAAGATACGCAGTATTTT	CASSQFGGAEDTQYF
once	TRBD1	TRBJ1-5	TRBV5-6	TGTGCCAGCACCGAGAACCGGGACAGGGGTCAGCCCCAGCATTTT	CASTENRDRGQPQHF
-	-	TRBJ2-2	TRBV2	TGTGCCAGCAGTGAAAACGGGGTAGTCACCGGGGAGCTGTTTTTT	CASSENGVVTGELFF
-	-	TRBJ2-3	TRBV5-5	TGTGCCAGCAGCTTGCTCAGCACAGATACGCAGTATTTT	CASSLLSTDTQYF
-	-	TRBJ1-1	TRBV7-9	TGTGCCAGCAGCTTGGGAGGGAAGACTGAAGCTTTCTTT	CASSLGGKTEAFF
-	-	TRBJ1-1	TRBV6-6	TGTGCCAGCAGTTACTATCTAGACACTGAAGCTTTCTTT	CASSYYLDTEAFF
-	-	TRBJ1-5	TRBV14	TGTGCCAGCAGAAATAAAGTCCGGGACTTTGGCAATCAGCCCCAGCATTTT	CASRNKVRDFGNQPQHF
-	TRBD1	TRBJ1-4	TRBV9	TGTGCCAGCAGCGGTACCCGACAGGGGTATGGAAAACTGTTTTTT	CASSGTRQGYGKLFF
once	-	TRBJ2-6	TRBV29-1	TGCAGCGTTGAAAATAGGGCCAACGTCCTGACTTTC	CSVENRANVLTF
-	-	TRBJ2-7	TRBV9	TGTGCCAGCAGCGTCTCCGGGACATCGGACTACGAGCAGTACTTC	CASSVSGTSDYEQYF
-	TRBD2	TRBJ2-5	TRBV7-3	TGTGCCAGCAGCTTAGTCAGATCGGTCGGCGGGGGGGTAGAAGAGACCCAGTACTTC	CASSLVRSVGGGVEETQYF
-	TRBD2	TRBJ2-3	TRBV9	TGTGCCAGCAGCGCTAGCGGGGGTAGCACAGATACGCAGTATTTT	CASSASGGSTDTQYF
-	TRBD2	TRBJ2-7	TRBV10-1	TGCGCCAGCGCTGAGGGCGGGAGCTCCTACGAGCAGTACTTC	CASAEGGSSYEQYF
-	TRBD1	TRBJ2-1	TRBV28	TGTGCCAGCAGGGGACAGGGAACTAACAATGAGCAGTTCTTC	CASRGQGTNNEQFF
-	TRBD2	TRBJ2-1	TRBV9	TGTGCCAGCAGCGTACTAGCGGGTTTCGTGGGTGGGTGGGACAATGAGCAGTTCTTC	CASSVLAGFVGGWDNEQFF
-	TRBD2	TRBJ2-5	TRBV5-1	TGCGCCAGCAGCTTGGGTCGTTTAGCGGGGGAGCAAGAGACCCAGTACTTC	CASSLGRLAGEQETQYF
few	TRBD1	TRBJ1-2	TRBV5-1	TGCGCCAGCAGACCCGATTTTGGGACAGGGGGCGACTATGGCTACACCTTC	CASRPDFGTGGDYGYTF
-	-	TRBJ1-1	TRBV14	TGTGCCAGCAGCCAACAGGGGAACACTGAAGCTTTCTTT	CASSQQGNTEAFF
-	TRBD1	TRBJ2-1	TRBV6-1	TGTGCCGCCAACAGGGGATCCTACAATGAGCAGTTCTTC	CAANRGSYNEQFF
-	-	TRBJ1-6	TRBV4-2	TGTGCCAGCAGCCAAGAACAGCCCAATAATTCACCCCTCCACTTT	CASSQEQPNNSPLHF
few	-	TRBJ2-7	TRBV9	TGTGCCAGCAGCGTAGCCACAGGGCTCGCCTACGAGCAGTACTTC	CASSVATGLAYEQYF
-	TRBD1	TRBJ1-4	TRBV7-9	TGTGCCAGCAGCTATAAGACAGGGTTGACAGACCTAACTAATGAAAAACTGTTTTTT	CASSYKTGLTDLTNEKLFF
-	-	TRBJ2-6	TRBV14	TGTGCCAGCAGCCAGGCGGTGGCTGGGGCCAACGTCCTGACTTTC	CASSQAVAGANVLTF
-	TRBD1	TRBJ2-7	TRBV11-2	TGTGCCAGCAGCTCCCTTTACGGGACAGTGAGCGAGCAGTACTTC	CASSSLYGTVSEQYF
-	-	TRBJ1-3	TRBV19	TGTGCCAGTAGTCCTACAGGGAACTCTGGAAACACCATATATTTT	CASSPTGNSGNTIYF
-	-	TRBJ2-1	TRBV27	TGTGCCAGCAGTAATGGGGCATCCTACAATGAGCAGTTCTTC	CASSNGASYNEQFF
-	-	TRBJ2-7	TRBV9	TGTGCCAGCAGCGAGAGCCTTTCATCCTGGCAGTACTTC	CASSESLSSWQYF
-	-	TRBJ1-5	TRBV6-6	TGTGCCGGAGCGGGTTCGGGTATCGCTCAGCCCCAGCATTTT	CAGAGSGIAQPQHF
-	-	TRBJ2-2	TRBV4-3	TGCGCCAGCAGCCAAGACAGGGCGGACACCGGGGAGCTGTTTTTT	CASSQDRADTGELFF
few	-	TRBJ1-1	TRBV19	TGTGCCAGTAGCCCCTCGTGGCAGGGTAACACTGAAGCTTTCTTT	CASSPSWQGNTEAFF
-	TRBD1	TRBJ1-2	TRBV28	TGTGCCAGCAGCCGACCCCCGACAGGGAACTATGGCTACACCTTC	CASSRPPTGNYGYTF
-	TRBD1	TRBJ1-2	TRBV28	TGTGCCAGCAGTGTCGGACAGGGACTCTATGGCTACACCTTC	CASSVGQGLYGYTF
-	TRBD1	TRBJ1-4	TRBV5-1	TGCGCCAGCAGCTTGGGACAGGGAAGGAGTGAAAAACTGTTTTTT	CASSLGQGRSEKLFF
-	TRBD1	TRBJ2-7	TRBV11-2	TGTGCCAGCAGCTTATCTAATCGGGGCGGCAGGGGGCTCTACGAGCAGTACTTC	CASSLSNRGGRGLYEQYF
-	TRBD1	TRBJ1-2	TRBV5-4	TGTGCCAGCAGCCCTGGACAGGGGACCTATGGCTACACCTTC	CASSPGQGTYGYTF
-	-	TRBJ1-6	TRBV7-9	TGTGCCAGCAGCTTAGCGTTCCTAAAGGGGTCGAGAAATTCACCCCTCCACTTT	CASSLAFLKGSRNSPLHF
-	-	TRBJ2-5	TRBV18	TGTGCCAGCTCACGGGGGCCCGTGGGCAGAGAGACCCAGTACTTC	CASSRGPVGRETQYF